The sequence of this T cell receptor beta chain was determined in a study of post-analysis software for immune sequencing data. Looking at the study overall: Relapsing-remitting, secondary progressive and progressive-relapsing courses of multiple sclerosis were included. Study-wide results and caveats: Compared against controls, patients with multiple sclerosis displayed significantly lower normalized Chao1 diversity. When patients were compared with controls, a handful of TRBV segments were more frequent, TRBV5-6, TRBV5-1 and TRBV20-1 among them. Samples from one preparation batch, clustered by F measure, grouped strongly together.

Details on this clonotype: Its target is not known.

CDR3 length: 14 amino acids. Trimming took off 2 bases at V and 1 base at J, with 8 bases between the two ends. Unique molecular identifiers were present in the TCR beta cDNA libraries. T cells, roughly 0.95 to 10 million of them, yielded roughly 470,000 cDNA molecules. TCRdb fed the PCR reads into MiXCR, producing one record per CDR3 protein. This sample carries about 400,000 distinct CDR3 sequences, around a third of them seen once, and the ten largest clones take about an eighth. The clonotype was recovered from a girl aged 5-17 years with multiple sclerosis. Specimen: blood. The chain is built from TRBV12-3 or TRBV12-4 and TRBJ2-5, with TRBD2 as a possible D gene (5 bases). CDR3 sequence reads: CASSLREFQETQYF. The CDR3 bases are TGTGCCAGCAGTTTAAGGGAGTTCCAAGAGACCCAGTACTTC.